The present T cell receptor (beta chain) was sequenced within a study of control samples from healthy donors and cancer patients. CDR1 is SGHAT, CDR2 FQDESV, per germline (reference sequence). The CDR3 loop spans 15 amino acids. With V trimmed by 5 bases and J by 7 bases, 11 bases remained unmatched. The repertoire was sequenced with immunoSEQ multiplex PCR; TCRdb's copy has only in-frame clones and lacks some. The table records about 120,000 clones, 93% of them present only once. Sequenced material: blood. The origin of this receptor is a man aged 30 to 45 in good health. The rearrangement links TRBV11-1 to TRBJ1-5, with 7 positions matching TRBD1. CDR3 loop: CASSTRTGEGQPQHF. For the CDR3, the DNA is TGTGCCAGCAGCACCAGGACAGGAGAAGGACAGCCCCAGCATTTT.